The rows below give T cell receptor beta chains drawn from one sample of a study of T cell changes during pregnancy in multiple sclerosis. The table came from immunoSEQ multiplex PCR; TCRdb's copy has only in-frame clones and leaves some out. This table holds approximately 38,000 clones, roughly 90% found once. The sequencing here drew on CD8+ T cells from peripheral blood mononuclear cells, taken in the third trimester of pregnancy. These receptors all come from a female donor with multiple sclerosis, enrolled in a pregnancy study. Both conserved end residues are part of each CDR3.

TRBV15,TRBJ2-2,CATSRDSGLHQNTGELFF
TRBV28,TRBJ2-1,CASSFTGLYNEQFF
TRBV4-1,TRBJ1-1,CASSQEGAHSEAFF
TRBV19,TRBJ2-1,CASSIGGGGSSYNEQFF
TRBV4-3,TRBJ2-4,CASSPTLLTGLGAKNIQYF
TRBV27,TRBJ1-5,CASSFYSNQPQHF
TRBV7-7,TRBJ2-7,CASSPGQAGYYEQYF
TRBV7-9,TRBJ2-7,CASSFLTQVDYKQYF
TRBV5-1,TRBJ2-3,CASSLRDSSTDTQYF
TRBV13,TRBJ2-3,CASSPNTDTQYF
TRBV5-6,TRBJ2-7,CASSLGTGIYEQYF
TRBV27,TRBJ2-5,CASSLAVSQETQYF
TRBV27,TRBJ2-7,CASSPTAGGFYEQYF
TRBV2,TRBJ1-6,CASSARQGTYNSPLHF
TRBV27,TRBJ2-1,CASCGGGDYSYNEQFF
TRBV27,TRBJ2-1,CASGQGYNEQFF
TRBV12-5,TRBJ1-2,CASGQNLAGRGGYTF
TRBV6-1,TRBJ1-2,CASSERDRASGYGYTF
TRBV2,TRBJ1-2,CASRAKDRLNYGYTF
TRBV29-1,TRBJ1-1,CSVSGNAGEAFF
TRBV6-6,TRBJ1-3,CASSWDIGSGNTIYF
TRBV28,TRBJ2-3,CASSFATGTDTQYF
TRBV11-1,TRBJ2-7,CASSLLAGFLYEQYF
TRBV28,TRBJ2-7,CASSSQTSGSSYEQYF
TRBV29-1,TRBJ1-2,CSAQGDYGYTF
TRBV4-3,TRBJ2-7,CASSQGRGKGYEQYF
TRBV6-5,TRBJ2-1,CASSLVAGDYNEQFF
TRBV6-4,TRBJ2-1,CASSELAGYNEQFF
TRBV7-3,TRBJ2-7,CASSMASGSFYEQYF
TRBV6-4,TRBJ2-7,CASSRVDEQYF
TRBV4-3,TRBJ2-7,CASSQGYGSQRDEQYF
TRBV19,TRBJ1-1,CASSNPGDSNTEAFF
TRBV6-6,TRBJ1-1,CASSPGTAEAFF
TRBV27,TRBJ2-1,CASSLVIAGEQFF
TRBV6-4,TRBJ2-1,CASSDPGTSANEQFF
TRBV13,TRBJ2-7,CASSLGSSYEQYF